The 7 T cell receptor beta chains below come from one sample, sequenced in a study of blood T cell repertoires in COVID-19. Generated by immunoSEQ multiplex PCR, the TCRdb table keeps only in-frame clones and is missing some. The sample carries under 100,000 clones, around 87% recorded once. Source material: peripheral blood. Every receptor here comes from a human donor in a cohort sampled during active COVID-19.

The CDR3 reads CASSTRQKDTQYF. In DNA form, the CDR3 reads TGTGCCAGTAGTACGCGACAGAAAGATACGCAGTATTTT. The chain has TRBV19 and TRBJ2-3; TRBD1 is a possible D gene (5 bases). Germline CDR1 LNHDA, CDR2 SQIVND (reference sequence). The CDR3 runs to 13 residues. Trimming stripped 4 bases from V and 5 bases from J, with 10 bases between.

The chain links TRBV6-5 to TRBJ1-4; tentatively, D is TRBD1 (5 bases). CDR3 size: 13 residues. V was clipped by 4 bases and J by 7 bases, with 10 bases between them. Germline CDR1 and CDR2: MNHEY and SVGAGI. This CDR3 is CASSSGRIEKLFF. CDR3 bases: TGTGCCAGCAGTTCAGGGCGGATTGAAAAACTGTTTTTT.

The gene calls are TRBV5-1 and TRBJ2-5; the D gene is possibly TRBD1 (6 bases). The CDR3 extends over 16 amino acids. V lost 4 bases to trimming and J lost 2 bases, with 18 bases between them. Germline V gene data show CDR1 as SGHRS and CDR2 as YFSETQ. The CDR3 region has the DNA TGCGCCAGCAGCCGCAATCCTTCGGGACAACAAGAGACCCAGTACTTC. Translating gives CASSRNPSGQQETQYF.

J is TRBJ2-1 and V is TRBV19, with D perhaps matching TRBD2 (5 bases). The ends were cut back, 2 bases at V and 7 bases at J, with 15 bases in the middle. Germline CDR1 and CDR2: LNHDA and SQIVND (reference sequence). The CDR3 consists of 15 residues. CDR3 DNA sequence: TGTGCCAGTAGTATATTGCGGGCTTCCGGGAATGAGCAGTTCTTC. It yields the protein CASSILRASGNEQFF.

The rearrangement uses TRBV5-1 and TRBJ2-3; D not certain. This CDR3 contains 15 residues. Looked up from germline, CDR1 is SGHRS and CDR2 is YFSETQ. V shed 0 bases and J shed 4 bases, with 12 bases lying between them. Here the CDR3 DNA reads TGCGCCAGCAGCTTGGGTAGTCCCCCGCCAGATACGCAGTATTTT. Translating gives CASSLGSPPPDTQYF.

The chain recombines TRBV29-1 with TRBJ2-5, with a tentative D call TRBD1 (6 bases). In germline, CDR1 is SQVTM, CDR2 ANQGSEA. Trimming removed 4 bases from V and 5 bases from J, with 20 bases in between. This CDR3 comprises 15 residues. CDR3 region: CSVVGNRESGETQYF. DNA for the CDR3: TGCAGCGTTGTTGGTAACAGGGAGAGTGGGGAGACCCAGTACTTC.

This chain uses TRBV2 with TRBJ2-7; 7 bases align to TRBD1. The CDR3 covers 14 residues. Germline-derived CDR1 and CDR2 are SNHLY and FYNNEI. The V and J ends lost 1 base and 4 bases, in that order; junction bases with no gene match: 4. DNA for the CDR3: TGTGCCAGCAGTGAAGAGACAGGGATTTACGAGCAGTACTTC. The encoded protein is CASSEETGIYEQYF.